Included here is one T cell receptor (beta chain) sequence, with context. Its antigen has not been determined. Within one base of it there is no much larger clone, and no base qualities were kept. This entry belongs to a study of blood T cell repertoires in COVID-19 (dated by TCRdb to about 2020). Regarding the study in general: Samples from collaborators originated in the United States, Italy and Spain and spanned both the acute and convalescent phases of COVID-19. The prospective study material was composed of cDNA or gDNA derived from T cells, B-cell-depleted T cells, or PBMCs. Subjects who had been exposed to COVID-19, were actively infected with it, or had recovered from it provided the deeply sampled blood TCRbeta repertoires that made up the dataset. A freely available public database, intended as a resource for researchers studying the immune response to SARS-CoV-2, is where the repertoires were released. The samples were drawn from two sources: the first 160 participants of the ongoing ImmuneRACE study, and 1,000 to 1,500 subjects contributed by 6 global collaborators. A de-identified subject ID, COVID-19 status, age in years and sex were almost always included in the sample metadata. Where HLA class I and class II types were available, the types were taken from metadata supplied by the sample provider, not from assay-based typing. What the work shows at the level of the full study, not this receptor alone: Clinical and demographic metadata were provided uncurated, with the amount varying by source and participant.

The immunoSEQ Assay, a bias-controlled multiplex PCR, was used to amplify TCRbeta CDR3 regions from genomic DNA. Concerning the study's data processing: The number of nucleated cells in each sample was estimated by amplification of reference gene primers within the assay. To quantify the absolute abundance of each unique TCRbeta CDR3 rearrangement, sequence reads were collapsed and filtered. For each sample, productive Simpson clonality was calculated as the square root of Simpson's diversity index across productive rearrangements. What TCRdb holds here is the immuneACCESS table cut down to in-frame rearrangements. Part of the clones is not present; checked against another copy, under half of the missing clones reflect an unresolved V gene, and the others are unexplained. V, J and clone size were drawn from that table, and D and trimming were deduced from the DNA. Here the sample has around 180,000 clones; approximately 78% occur a single time. 12% of the sample rests with the top ten.

Reading the germline V gene gives CDR1 MRHNA and CDR2 SNTAGT. The V end gives up 5 bases and the J end 3 bases, leaving 3 bases in the junction not matched to a gene. Measured from the cysteine to the phenylalanine, the CDR3 is 15 residues long. The CDR3 DNA has 45 bases and is translated from base 1. At one collaborating source in Seattle, patients were enrolled during active infection and were followed longitudinally through the course of disease. Collaborating institutions collected whole blood in K2EDTA tubes following their own protocols. For TCRbeta analysis, collaborators shipped samples in one of three forms: frozen whole blood, isolated PBMCs, or DNA extracted from either of those sample types.

Sequenced: peripheral blood. The chain couples TRBV6-4 to TRBJ2-3; 12 central bases correspond to TRBD2. This receptor was obtained from a woman of 80 years or more with COVID-19, enrolled during active disease. The sequence in DNA is TGTGCCAGCAGTCAAGGACTAGCGGGAACAGATACGCAGTATTTT. The resulting protein is CASSQGLAGTDTQYF.